These T cell receptor beta chains were read from a single sample in a study of cytomegalovirus exposure and HLA in healthy donors. The data were produced by immunoSEQ multiplex PCR, yet TCRdb's version contains in-frame clones alone and is incomplete. In all, the sample yields just under 80,000 clones. The sample taken for sequencing was PBMCs. The receptors derive from a man younger than 35 in good health and CMV-seropositive. Both conserved end residues are part of each CDR3. The order of the fields is V gene, J gene, D gene, CDR3 protein, CDR3 DNA. D genes are given only for firm matches.

v_gene: TRBV5-1; j_gene: TRBJ2-7; d_gene: TRBD2; CDR3aa: CASSLSGTSGSMPHEQYF; CDR3nt: TGCGCCAGCAGCTTGAGTGGGACTAGCGGGAGTATGCCCCACGAGCAGTACTTC
v_gene: TRBV9; j_gene: TRBJ2-3; d_gene: TRBD2; CDR3aa: CASSPPGGLTDTQYF; CDR3nt: TGTGCCAGCTCCCCCCCGGGGGGGCTAACAGATACGCAGTATTTT
v_gene: TRBV29-1; j_gene: TRBJ1-2; d_gene: NA; CDR3aa: CSVVRGAPFDYGYTF; CDR3nt: TGCAGCGTTGTGAGAGGTGCACCGTTTGACTATGGCTACACCTTC
v_gene: TRBV5-1; j_gene: TRBJ1-1; d_gene: TRBD1; CDR3aa: CASSLEPGTGTTEAFF; CDR3nt: TGCGCCAGCAGCTTGGAACCCGGGACAGGGACCACTGAAGCTTTCTTT
v_gene: TRBV27; j_gene: TRBJ2-7; d_gene: NA; CDR3aa: CASGRDNEQYF; CDR3nt: TGTGCCAGCGGCCGGGACAACGAGCAGTACTTC
v_gene: TRBV7-9; j_gene: TRBJ1-1; d_gene: NA; CDR3aa: CASSLASRNTEAFF; CDR3nt: TGTGCCAGCAGCTTAGCGTCCAGGAACACTGAAGCTTTCTTT
v_gene: TRBV16; j_gene: TRBJ2-7; d_gene: NA; CDR3aa: CASSQGLLSSYEQYF; CDR3nt: TGTGCCAGCAGCCAAGGACTGTTGAGCTCCTACGAGCAGTACTTC
v_gene: TRBV5-1; j_gene: TRBJ1-2; d_gene: NA; CDR3aa: CASSLDPNFYGYTF; CDR3nt: TGCGCCAGCAGCTTGGACCCAAACTTCTATGGCTACACCTTC
v_gene: TRBV11-3; j_gene: TRBJ2-7; d_gene: TRBD2; CDR3aa: CASSFLSGGEQYF; CDR3nt: TGTGCCAGCAGCTTCCTCTCGGGGGGGGAGCAGTACTTC
v_gene: TRBV13; j_gene: TRBJ2-7; d_gene: NA; CDR3aa: CASSLRQGMSEQYF; CDR3nt: TGTGCCAGCAGCTTACGTCAGGGAATGAGCGAGCAGTACTTC
v_gene: TRBV9; j_gene: TRBJ1-1; d_gene: NA; CDR3aa: CASSVPFRDKDTEAFF; CDR3nt: TGTGCCAGCAGCGTACCTTTCCGGGACAAGGACACTGAAGCTTTCTTT
v_gene: TRBV13; j_gene: TRBJ2-2; d_gene: TRBD2; CDR3aa: CASRAGEDTGELFF; CDR3nt: TGTGCCAGCAGGGCGGGGGAAGACACCGGGGAGCTGTTTTTT
v_gene: TRBV9; j_gene: TRBJ2-2; d_gene: NA; CDR3aa: CASSVVAPSHTGELFF; CDR3nt: TGTGCCAGCAGCGTAGTGGCACCCTCCCACACCGGGGAGCTGTTTTTT
v_gene: TRBV7-9; j_gene: TRBJ1-4; d_gene: NA; CDR3aa: CASSLTLSGGGEKLFF; CDR3nt: TGTGCCAGCAGCTTAACCCTGAGCGGAGGCGGAGAAAAACTGTTTTTT
v_gene: TRBV4-1; j_gene: TRBJ2-7; d_gene: TRBD2; CDR3aa: CASSQDQVAGRGQYF; CDR3nt: TGCGCCAGCAGCCAAGATCAGGTAGCGGGGCGGGGGCAGTACTTC
v_gene: TRBV27; j_gene: TRBJ1-1; d_gene: TRBD1; CDR3aa: CASSWTGKTEAFF; CDR3nt: TGTGCCAGCAGTTGGACAGGGAAGACTGAAGCTTTCTTT
v_gene: TRBV6-1; j_gene: TRBJ1-1; d_gene: TRBD1; CDR3aa: CATHPGQGNAFF; CDR3nt: TGTGCCACCCACCCGGGACAGGGGAACGCTTTCTTT
v_gene: TRBV28; j_gene: TRBJ2-3; d_gene: NA; CDR3aa: CASRLRAVTDTQYF; CDR3nt: TGTGCCAGCCGATTGAGGGCAGTCACAGATACGCAGTATTTT
v_gene: TRBV7-8; j_gene: TRBJ2-5; d_gene: NA; CDR3aa: CASSLAGSKETQYF; CDR3nt: TGTGCCAGCAGCTTAGCGGGCAGCAAAGAGACCCAGTACTTC
v_gene: TRBV4-2; j_gene: TRBJ2-7; d_gene: NA; CDR3aa: CASSQDSHEQYF; CDR3nt: TGTGCCAGCAGCCAAGACAGTCACGAGCAGTACTTC
v_gene: TRBV14; j_gene: TRBJ1-1; d_gene: NA; CDR3aa: CASSQRTGNTEAFF; CDR3nt: TGTGCCAGCAGCCAAAGAACGGGTAACACTGAAGCTTTCTTT
v_gene: TRBV29-1; j_gene: TRBJ2-6; d_gene: NA; CDR3aa: CSVASAGPSGANVLTF; CDR3nt: TGCAGCGTTGCCTCCGCAGGGCCCTCTGGGGCCAACGTCCTGACTTTC
v_gene: TRBV30; j_gene: TRBJ1-6; d_gene: TRBD1; CDR3aa: CAWSVTDRGGSPLHF; CDR3nt: TGTGCCTGGAGTGTAACCGACAGGGGAGGTTCACCCCTCCACTTT
v_gene: TRBV6-1; j_gene: TRBJ2-7; d_gene: NA; CDR3aa: CASRGSGTYEQYF; CDR3nt: TGTGCCAGTAGGGGGTCGGGGACCTACGAGCAGTACTTC
v_gene: TRBV6-1; j_gene: TRBJ1-2; d_gene: TRBD1; CDR3aa: CASSEGDRGDYGYTF; CDR3nt: TGTGCCAGCAGTGAGGGAGACAGGGGAGATTATGGCTACACCTTC
v_gene: TRBV9; j_gene: TRBJ1-2; d_gene: TRBD1; CDR3aa: CASSVAGTGGSNYGYTF; CDR3nt: TGTGCCAGCAGCGTAGCTGGGACAGGGGGGTCTAACTATGGCTACACCTTC
v_gene: TRBV5-1; j_gene: TRBJ2-1; d_gene: TRBD2; CDR3aa: CASSLMASGDYNEQFF; CDR3nt: TGCGCCAGCAGCTTGATGGCTAGCGGCGACTACAATGAGCAGTTCTTC
v_gene: TRBV5-1; j_gene: TRBJ1-1; d_gene: NA; CDR3aa: CASSLSTRGTEAFF; CDR3nt: TGCGCCAGCAGCTTGTCAACCAGGGGCACTGAAGCTTTCTTT
v_gene: TRBV6-6; j_gene: TRBJ1-1; d_gene: TRBD1; CDR3aa: CASSSGDRAEAFF; CDR3nt: TGTGCCAGCAGTTCAGGGGACAGAGCTGAAGCTTTCTTT
v_gene: TRBV4-2; j_gene: TRBJ1-1; d_gene: NA; CDR3aa: CASSQGSEGSTEAFF; CDR3nt: TGTGCCAGCAGCCAAGGTTCGGAGGGTAGTACTGAAGCTTTCTTT
v_gene: TRBV9; j_gene: TRBJ1-2; d_gene: NA; CDR3aa: CASTGRGSNYGYTF; CDR3nt: TGTGCCAGCACAGGCAGGGGATCAAACTATGGCTACACCTTC
v_gene: TRBV6-5; j_gene: TRBJ1-6; d_gene: NA; CDR3aa: CASSYTAEGFSPLHF; CDR3nt: TGTGCCAGCAGTTACACGGCGGAGGGATTTTCACCCCTCCACTTT
v_gene: TRBV11-3; j_gene: TRBJ2-2; d_gene: NA; CDR3aa: CASSLGGSGAGELFF; CDR3nt: TGTGCCAGCAGCTTAGGAGGATCCGGTGCCGGGGAGCTGTTTTTT
v_gene: TRBV7-9; j_gene: TRBJ1-6; d_gene: NA; CDR3aa: CASSLQGPPLHF; CDR3nt: TGTGCCAGCAGCTTACAGGGGCCACCCCTCCACTTT
v_gene: TRBV19; j_gene: TRBJ2-1; d_gene: NA; CDR3aa: CASSIDSGAYNEQFF; CDR3nt: TGTGCCAGTAGTATAGACTCAGGGGCTTACAATGAGCAGTTCTTC
v_gene: TRBV28; j_gene: TRBJ1-2; d_gene: TRBD1; CDR3aa: CASSLEAGGGYGYTF; CDR3nt: TGTGCCAGCAGTTTAGAGGCAGGGGGCGGCTATGGCTACACCTTC
v_gene: TRBV11-1; j_gene: TRBJ1-2; d_gene: NA; CDR3aa: CASSLQGSYGYTF; CDR3nt: TGTGCCAGCAGCTTACAGGGGAGCTATGGCTACACCTTC
v_gene: TRBV30; j_gene: TRBJ1-6; d_gene: NA; CDR3aa: CAWIETYNSPLHF; CDR3nt: TGTGCCTGGATAGAAACCTATAATTCACCCCTCCACTTT
v_gene: TRBV5-1; j_gene: TRBJ1-2; d_gene: TRBD1; CDR3aa: CASRGTGINYGYTF; CDR3nt: TGCGCCAGCAGGGGGACAGGTATTAACTATGGCTACACCTTC